One sample yielded the 18 T cell receptor beta chains listed below, sequenced in a study of OX40 agonist ivuxolimab in advanced cancers. The method was immunoSEQ multiplex PCR; TCRdb's version includes in-frame clones alone and lacks a portion of them. The data hold 76,000 or so clones, with about 93% observed a single time. This specimen consisted of CD4+ or CD8+ T cells sorted from blood, obtained in a trial of the OX40 agonist ivuxolimab. The receptors were gathered from an adult with an advanced solid tumor such as melanoma, head and neck, liver or kidney cancer.

The chain links TRBV20-1 to TRBJ1-4; D uncertain. V lost 5 bases and J 8 bases, leaving 9 bases between the germline ends. This CDR3 comprises 11 residues. Looked up from germline, CDR1 is DFQATT and CDR2 is SNEGSKA (reference sequence). CDR3 in amino acids: CSAFPREKLFF. For the CDR3, the DNA is TGCAGTGCTTTCCCAAGGGAAAAACTGTTTTTT.

The chain recombines TRBV29-1 with TRBJ2-7; no definite D call. The germline V gene has CDR1 SQVTM and CDR2 ANQGSEA. V lost 5 bases to trimming and J lost 0 bases, with 11 bases between them. The CDR3 totals 13 residues. CDR3 sequence (DNA): TGCAGCGTTCTAGGTACGAGCTCCTACGAGCAGTACTTC. Its protein is CSVLGTSSYEQYF.

This clone came up once. The chain couples TRBV13 to TRBJ2-5; 11 bases match TRBD2. The CDR3 has 15 residues. V lost 3 bases, J lost 1 base, and 1 base stayed unmatched. CDR1 PRHDT and CDR2 FYEKMQ come from the germline V gene (reference sequence). Here the CDR3 DNA reads TGTGCCAGCAGCTTTACTAGCGGGAGCCAAGAGACCCAGTACTTC. Amino acids: CASSFTSGSQETQYF.

The CDR3 protein is CASSADSYEQYF. The CDR3 nucleotides are TGTGCCAGCAGTGCGGACAGCTACGAGCAGTACTTC. The rearrangement uses TRBV14 and TRBJ2-7; D perhaps matches TRBD1 (6 bases). The CDR3 sequence is 12 residues long. V gave up 6 bases and J gave up 3 bases, with 9 bases separating them. Germline V gene sequence: CDR1 SGHDN, CDR2 FVKESK.

A single count supports this clone. The chain has TRBV4-2 and TRBJ2-7; 8 bases match TRBD1. Per the germline V gene, CDR1 is LGHNA and CDR2 is YNFKEQ. The J segment lost 2 bases and the V segment lost 3 bases, leaving 6 bases of the junction unmatched. CDR3 length: 15 residues. The chain's CDR3 is CASSQETGAAYEQYF. The CDR3 nucleotides are TGTGCCAGCAGCCAGGAGACAGGGGCGGCCTACGAGCAGTACTTC.

The chain has TRBV4-3 and TRBJ2-1, with 12 positions matching TRBD2. V gave up 0 bases and J gave up 8 bases; unmatched junction bases: 5. The CDR3 has 16 amino acids. Germline CDR1 reads LGHNA; CDR2 reads YSLEER. Here the CDR3 DNA reads TGCGCCAGCAGCCAAGATTACCTAGCGGGGGGGTATGAGCAGTTCTTC. Its protein is CASSQDYLAGGYEQFF.

Only a few counts were recorded for this clone. V gene TRBV11-2 combines with J gene TRBJ2-1, with 9 bases fitting TRBD2. The CDR3 length is 15 residues. Germline values: CDR1 SGHAT, CDR2 FQNNGV. V lost 2 bases and J lost 3; bases outside the gene matches: 2. In nucleotides, the CDR3 is TGTGCCAGCAGCTTATTTAGCGGGGGCTACAATGAGCAGTTCTTC. The encoded protein is CASSLFSGGYNEQFF.

This clone occurred a few times. The chain employs TRBV19 and TRBJ1-5; no clear D. V dropped 7 bases and J dropped 9 bases, with 13 bases sitting between them. The CDR3 is made up of 12 amino acids. Germline CDR1 and CDR2: LNHDA and SQIVND (reference sequence). The CDR3 DNA follows: TGTGCCAGTACGAAAGAAGCAGGGCCCCAGCATTTT. Protein product: CASTKEAGPQHF.

The V and J genes are TRBV29-1 and TRBJ2-3; tentatively, D is TRBD1 or TRBD2 (6 bases each). The length of the CDR3 is 13 residues. The germline gives CDR1 SQVTM, CDR2 ANQGSEA. V was pared by 4 bases and J by 6 bases, with 14 bases between. CDR3 loop: CSVVRPGADTQYF. The CDR3 coding sequence is TGCAGCGTTGTTAGACCGGGGGCGGATACGCAGTATTTT.

The V and J genes are TRBV11-2 and TRBJ1-1; a weak D match, TRBD1 (5 bases). V lost 9 bases, J lost 1 base, and 9 bases lay in between. CDR1 and CDR2 (germline): SGHAT, FQNNGV. This CDR3 spans 12 amino acids. This CDR3 reads CASRGGNTEAFF. CDR3 in DNA: TGTGCCAGTCGGGGGGGGAACACTGAAGCTTTCTTT.

CDR3 residues: CASSLWGKAFSGNTIYF. DNA for the CDR3: TGTGCCAGCAGCTTATGGGGGAAGGCCTTCTCTGGAAACACCATATATTTT. The chain is built from TRBV11-2 and TRBJ1-3, with D perhaps matching TRBD1 (5 bases). The CDR3 runs to 17 residues. Germline CDR1 SGHAT, CDR2 FQNNGV. Trimming shortened V by 2 bases and J by 0 bases, and 14 bases separated the two germline ends.

The DNA for the CDR3 is TGTGCCAGCAGTGACGAACAGGGGAAGCCCCAGCATTTT. Protein: CASSDEQGKPQHF. The chain joins TRBV2 to TRBJ1-5; 7 nucleotides align to TRBD1. Losses at the gene ends were 3 bases for V and 8 bases for J; bases not matched to a gene: 4. This CDR3 contains 13 residues. CDR1 and CDR2 from the germline V gene are SNHLY and FYNNEI. Full variable domain (remainder filled in from reference TRBV2 and TRBJ1-5): EPEVTQTPSHQVTQMGQEVILRCVPISNHLYFYWYRQILGQKVEFLVSFYNNEISEKSEIFDDQFSVERPDGSNFTLKIRSTKLEDSAMYFCASSDEQGKPQHFGDGTRLSIL.

The chain uses TRBV27 and TRBJ1-2; D gene unclear. The germline CDR1 and CDR2 sequences are MNHEY and SMNVEV (reference sequence). Deletions cut 1 base from V and 4 bases from J, with 13 bases between. The CDR3 is 15 amino acids. Here the CDR3 reads CASSLYLDSAYGYTF. DNA for the CDR3: TGTGCCAGCAGTTTATACTTGGATTCTGCCTATGGCTACACCTTC.

This chain joins TRBV4-1 and TRBJ1-4; D gene ambiguous. This CDR3 contains 17 residues. Germline V CDR1 and CDR2: MGHRA, YSYEKL. The V end was cut by 3 bases, the J end by 6 bases, with 20 bases between. The CDR3 nucleotides read TGCGCCAGCAGCCAGACCCCGAAGGCCCACACGGATGAAAAACTGTTTTTT. Its protein product is CASSQTPKAHTDEKLFF.

The chain uses TRBV10-3 and TRBJ2-2, with no clear D. Germline V gene sequence: CDR1 ENHRY, CDR2 SYGVKD. The CDR3 totals 14 residues. V gave up 4 bases and J gave up 2 bases, with 8 bases separating them. The CDR3 is CAISVLHNTGELFF. CDR3 sequence (DNA): TGTGCCATCAGTGTTTTACACAACACCGGGGAGCTGTTTTTT.

The chain couples TRBV15 to TRBJ2-3; D possibly uses TRBD1 or TRBD2 (6 bases each). The CDR3 has 15 amino acids. The ends were cut back, 5 bases at V and 4 bases at J, with 16 bases in the middle. Germline CDR1 is LNHNV and CDR2 is YYDKDF (reference sequence). The DNA of the CDR3 is TGTGCCACCAGCGGGACTCCAAGGGGGGCAGATACGCAGTATTTT. This sequence encodes CATSGTPRGADTQYF.

The rearrangement links TRBV4-1 to TRBJ1-5, with 7 bases that match TRBD1. The CDR3 covers 15 residues. V was clipped by 5 bases and J by 6 bases; unmatched bases: 10. Germline V gene lookup returns CDR1 MGHRA and CDR2 YSYEKL. The CDR3 DNA reads TGCGCCAGCAGCACGACAGGGACGGTCGCTCAGCCCCAGCATTTT. Translating it yields CASSTTGTVAQPQHF.

The chain links TRBV4-3 to TRBJ1-2; 7 bases agree with TRBD1. Looked up from germline, CDR1 is LGHNA and CDR2 is YSLEER. This CDR3 has 13 residues. Trimming removed 4 bases from V and 6 bases from J; junction bases left unmatched: 5. CDR3 amino acids: CASSRTGTDGYTF. As DNA, the CDR3 is TGCGCCAGCAGCCGTACGGGGACAGATGGCTACACCTTC.